Detailed here is one T cell receptor (beta chain). This clonotype counts as medium-sized (0.01 to 0.1%) based on its frequency; no count is recorded. What this receptor recognizes is not known. The data are from a study of T cell clusters in autoimmune cytopenias (dated by TCRdb to 2018 to 2020). In terms of the full investigation: A median TRB sequencing depth of 50,000 to 65,000 reads per sample was reached, and a median of roughly 2,300 distinct TRB clonotypes per sample was obtained. The goal of the study was to determine whether autoimmune cytopenia patients have a disease-specific immune repertoire signature that could serve as a blood-based biomarker. Alongside healthy, CLL and autoimmune hepatitis controls, autoimmune cytopenia patients had their peripheral blood TRB and IGH repertoires sequenced at active disease and again during treatment follow-up. Study-level results and caveats: The T cell clusters were defined only in silico, and the functional role of the clusters was left to be validated experimentally. The cluster-lack signature was not observed for secondary cytopenia versus CLL, as the signature was apparently masked by the dominant lymphoma-associated repertoire. A lack of physiological T cell clusters in primary autoimmune cytopenia patients was suggested by GLIPH, as 51 clusters were found to be exclusive to healthy donors versus around 17 exclusive to patients. Compared with active autoimmune hepatitis patients, healthy donors had almost three times as many exclusive TRB clusters, a finding consistent with an autoimmunity-wide signature. TRB repertoire shifts, with less even repertoires observed in secondary cytopenia and CLL, were mostly attributed to lymphoma bias rather than autoimmunity.

To amplify TRB rearrangements, a touch-down multiplex PCR protocol was run with the TRB-A and TRB-B primer pools combined in a single tube. Illumina adapters and sample indices were attached to the amplicons through two consecutive PCR reactions using Phusion HS II polymerase. After gel purification with the NucleoSpin Gel and PCR Clean-up kit, the amplicons were quantified by Qubit and checked for quality on an Agilent 2100 Bioanalyzer. Sequencing of the libraries was done on an Illumina MiSeq with paired-end, single-indexed, 600-cycle runs. For the original study's pipeline: TRB reads were aligned and assembled with MiXCR version 2.1.12 using the default MiXCR reference library. A clone was defined by each unique CDR3 nucleotide sequence, and analysis was restricted to productive sequences with at least two reads. Repertoire diversity was assessed with alpha-parameterized diversity profiles (alpha 0 to 5), including the Shannon (alpha 1) and Simpson (alpha 2) indices, which were computed with an R script. Combinatorial TRB VJ usage was calculated with the tcR package and was compared between cohorts by principal component analysis performed with ade4. Using GLIPH, TCRbeta CDR3s were clustered on pairs of cohorts matched for age and read depth, and a Wilcoxon test was used to compare cluster frequencies. The reads underwent TCRdb reprocessing, giving one record for each CDR3 protein sequence and no DNA. The V and J calls were not made by the authors but by TCRdb's processing. This sample's listing comprises about 2,300 distinct CDR3 sequences. In total, the top ten clones hold 25% to 35% of the sample.

Per sample, approximately 270 ng of peripheral blood genomic DNA, about 38,000 genome equivalents, was used for TRB amplification. There are 16 amino acids in the CDR3, from cysteine to phenylalanine inclusive. No DNA accompanies this entry. In the germline V gene, CDR1 corresponds to ENHRY and CDR2 to SYGVKD. The sequence derives from a human donor with an autoimmune cytopenia or autoimmune hepatitis (not recorded which). The chain joins TRBV10-3 to TRBJ2-7. Sequenced: peripheral blood. The CDR3 in this case is CAISESGSTHTYEQYF.